The 10 T cell receptor beta chains listed next were all sequenced from one sample in a study of CD8+ T cells in alopecia areata (dated by TCRdb to 2017 to 2018). The library relied on the immunoSEQ multiplex PCR assay. To provide template for TCR sequencing, every sample had RNA extracted and reverse transcribed into cDNA. TCRdb limited this immuneACCESS table to in-frame rearrangements with V and J called. A share of clones is missing; checked studies link under half to unresolved V genes, and the rest is unexplained. A total of 150,000 or so clones appear in this sample, about three fifths of them only once. Around 4.8% of the sample is taken by the ten largest. Material for sequencing was CD4+ T cells sorted from blood. These receptors all come from a human donor in good health.

This clone was seen a few times. The V gene is TRBV19, the J gene TRBJ2-7, with TRBD1 matching over 8 bases. The CDR3 covers 14 residues. CDR1 and CDR2 (germline): LNHDA, SQIVND (reference sequence). V shed 5 bases and J 1 base; nucleotides not matched to a gene: 4. In nucleotides, the CDR3 is TGTGCCAGTAGTTTCCGGACAGGGTCCTACGAGCAGTACTTC. Translation gives CASSFRTGSYEQYF.

This clone has more than one count but fewer than ten. The rearrangement links TRBV28 to TRBJ1-2; D possibly corresponds to TRBD1 (5 bases). Trimming stripped 8 bases from V and 5 bases from J, with 9 bases between. In germline, CDR1 is MDHEN, CDR2 SYDVKM. The CDR3 extends over 11 amino acids. As DNA, the CDR3 is TGTGCCAGCGACAGTAGGTATGGCTACACCTTC. Translated: CASDSRYGYTF.

The chain is built from TRBV29-1 and TRBJ1-1, with 8 bases identical to TRBD1. The CDR3 is 15 amino acids. The V gene's germline CDR1 is SQVTM and CDR2 ANQGSEA. V trimming: 7 bases; J trimming: 2 bases; junction bases outside the gene matches: 12. CDR3 protein: CSAFARTGSNTEAFF. The CDR3 coding sequence is TGCAGCGCGTTCGCCCGGACAGGGTCTAACACTGAAGCTTTCTTT.

V is TRBV30 and J is TRBJ1-2; 7 bases are shared with TRBD1. The CDR3 runs 15 residues. In germline, CDR1 is GTSNPN, CDR2 SVGIG (reference sequence). Trimming took 4 bases from V and 3 from J; bases not matched to a gene: 11. The CDR3 reads CAWIFRDRQYYGYTF. The CDR3 nucleotides read TGTGCCTGGATCTTCCGGGACAGACAGTACTATGGCTACACCTTC.

This chain links TRBV7-9 with TRBJ2-7, with TRBD1 identical over 7 bases. The CDR3 has 15 amino acids. CDR1 and CDR2 (germline): SEHNR, FQNEAQ (reference sequence). J gave up 4 bases and V 1 base, and 7 bases lay outside the gene matches. CDR3 sequence (DNA): TGTGCCAGCAGCTTAGTGGGACAGTCCCGATACGAGCAGTACTTC. Its translation: CASSLVGQSRYEQYF.

V gene TRBV6-5 combines with J gene TRBJ1-2; 7 bases match TRBD1. Germline V gene sequence: CDR1 MNHEY, CDR2 SVGAGI. J gave up 2 bases and V 0 bases, and 3 bases lay outside the gene matches. This CDR3 contains 15 residues. The CDR3 is CASSYSTGVNYGYTF. The CDR3 nucleotides are TGTGCCAGCAGTTACTCCACAGGGGTGAACTATGGCTACACCTTC.

V and J are TRBV4-2 and TRBJ2-1; 8 nucleotides match TRBD1. The CDR3 length is 16 residues. CDR1 LGHNA and CDR2 YNFKEQ come from the germline V gene. V dropped 3 bases and J dropped 1; count of bases not matched to a gene: 5. The CDR3 protein is CASSHGQGFSYNEQFF. DNA for the CDR3: TGTGCCAGCAGCCACGGACAGGGCTTTTCCTACAATGAGCAGTTCTTC.

J is TRBJ1-1 and V is TRBV29-1; D not certain. The V and J ends lost 7 bases and 10 bases respectively, with 19 bases between them. The CDR3 runs to 12 residues. From germline, CDR1 is SQVTM and CDR2 ANQGSEA. The CDR3 reads CSARSLGLAAFF. The CDR3 bases are TGCAGCGCCAGATCCTTAGGGTTGGCAGCTTTCTTT.

This clone was detected a few times. The gene calls are TRBV29-1 and TRBJ2-5; 10 nucleotides line up with TRBD2. V lost 2 bases to trimming and J lost 4 bases; unmatched junction nucleotides: 7. This CDR3 contains 15 residues. CDR1 and CDR2 (germline): SQVTM, ANQGSEA. The CDR3 reads CSVEIAGGVRETQYF. DNA for the CDR3: TGCAGCGTTGAAATAGCGGGAGGTGTTAGAGAGACCCAGTACTTC.

The V gene is TRBV19, the J gene TRBJ2-7; 8 bases are a match to TRBD2. Trimming removed 8 bases from V and 13 bases from J; junction bases left unmatched: 16. The length of the CDR3 is 13 residues. Per germline, CDR1 LNHDA and CDR2 SQIVND (reference sequence). CDR3 protein: CASGVKRERALYF. CDR3 DNA: TGTGCCAGTGGGGTCAAGCGGGAGAGAGCCCTTTACTTC.